The present TCR beta chain was sequenced within a study of prognosis after radiotherapy for stage I lung cancer. CDR3 of TCR beta was amplified from genomic DNA via a two-round multiplex PCR. Primers (each specific to one TRBV or TRBJ gene) were used in first-round PCR. With universal primers, the second PCR round was performed. In TCRdb, the multiplex PCR reads were re-called with MiXCR into one record per CDR3 protein. The data contain around 63,000 distinct CDR3 sequences, about 25% of them singletons. With V trimmed by 9 bases and J by 3 bases, 8 bases remained unmatched. CDR1 and CDR2 (germline): SNHLY, FYNNEI. The CDR3 is 14 residues long. This clonotype was counted a single time. What it binds is not known. The blood draw at each of two time points yielded six milliliters of peripheral blood. Broader study findings: Reduced Shannon entropy following stereotactic body radiation therapy was recorded in patients who developed distant metastases.

J is TRBJ1-5 and V is TRBV2; 7 nucleotides agree with TRBD1. The TCR sequence derives from a donor aged 50 or older with non-small cell lung cancer. The specimen comprised PBMCs, sampled before or after stereotactic body radiation therapy (not recorded which). CDR3 residues: CARLRQGDNQPQHF. The CDR3 DNA reads TGTGCCAGACTCCGACAGGGCGACAATCAGCCCCAGCATTTT.